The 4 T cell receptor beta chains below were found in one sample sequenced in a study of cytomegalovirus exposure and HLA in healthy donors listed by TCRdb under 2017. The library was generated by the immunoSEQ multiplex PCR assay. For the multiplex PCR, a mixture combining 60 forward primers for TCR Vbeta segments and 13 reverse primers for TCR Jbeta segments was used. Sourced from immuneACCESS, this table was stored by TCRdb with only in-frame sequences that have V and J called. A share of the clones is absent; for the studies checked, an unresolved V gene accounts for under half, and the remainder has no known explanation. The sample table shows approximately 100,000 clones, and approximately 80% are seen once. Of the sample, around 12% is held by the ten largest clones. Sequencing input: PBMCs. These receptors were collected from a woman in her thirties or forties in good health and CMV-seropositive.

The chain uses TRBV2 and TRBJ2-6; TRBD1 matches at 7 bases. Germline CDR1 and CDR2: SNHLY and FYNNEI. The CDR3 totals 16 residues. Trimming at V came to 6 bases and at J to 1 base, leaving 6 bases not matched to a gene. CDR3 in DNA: TGTGCCAGCAGGGGGGACAGACCATCTGGGGCCAACGTCCTGACTTTC. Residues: CASRGDRPSGANVLTF.

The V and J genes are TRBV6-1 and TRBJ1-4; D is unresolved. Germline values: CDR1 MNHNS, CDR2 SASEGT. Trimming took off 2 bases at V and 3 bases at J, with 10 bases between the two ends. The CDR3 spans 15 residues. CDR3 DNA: TGTGCCAGCAGTGAACGTCGAGCCCCTAATGAAAAACTGTTTTTT. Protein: CASSERRAPNEKLFF.

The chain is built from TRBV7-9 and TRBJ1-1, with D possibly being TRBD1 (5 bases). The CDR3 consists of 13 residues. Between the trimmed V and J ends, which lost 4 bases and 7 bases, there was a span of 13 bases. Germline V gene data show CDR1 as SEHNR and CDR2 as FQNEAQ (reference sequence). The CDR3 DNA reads TGTGCCAGCAGCTCCAAGCGGGGGATTGAAGCTTTCTTT. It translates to CASSSKRGIEAFF.

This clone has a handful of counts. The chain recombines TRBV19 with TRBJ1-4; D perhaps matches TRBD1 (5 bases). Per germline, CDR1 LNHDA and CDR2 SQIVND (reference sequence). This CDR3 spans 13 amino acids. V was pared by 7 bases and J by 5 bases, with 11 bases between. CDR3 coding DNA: TGTGCCAGTAATGACAGAAGAAATGAAAAACTGTTTTTT. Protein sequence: CASNDRRNEKLFF.